A selection of T cell receptor beta chains follows, all from one sample in a study of response to subunit inactivated influenza vaccine. TCRdb redid the calling of the RT-PCR reads with MiXCR, one entry per CDR3 protein. Of under 550,000 distinct CDR3 sequences listed, around 7.7% were seen once; the top ten hold about 12%. Sequencing used PBMCs from blood, obtained less than 30 months after vaccination. The source is a man aged 50-75 years who received an inactivated influenza vaccine. Both conserved end residues are part of each CDR3. The D gene is left open where the match is weak. Expanded clones are given a class, and other clones once, few, many or no size at all.

v_gene	j_gene	len	abundance	d_gene	CDR3aa	CDR3nt
TRBV9	TRBJ2-4	15	.	.	CASSPGLVAKNIQYF	TGTGCCAGCAGCCCAGGCCTGGTAGCCAAAAACATTCAGTACTTC
TRBV12-3/TRBV12-4	TRBJ2-7	13	few	.	CASSYLGVYEQYF	TGTGCCAGCAGTTATTTAGGTGTCTACGAGCAGTACTTC
TRBV10-2	TRBJ2-7	13	.	.	CATTRSDTYEQYF	TGCGCCACCACGCGCAGCGATACCTACGAGCAGTACTTC
TRBV5-6	TRBJ2-2	16	.	.	CASSLGQDLRIGELFF	TGTGCCAGCAGCTTGGGACAGGACCTTAGAATCGGGGAGCTGTTTTTT
TRBV12-3/TRBV12-4	TRBJ2-5	14	.	TRBD2	CASSSGLAGWTQYF	TGTGCCAGCAGTTCGGGACTAGCGGGGTGGACCCAGTACTTC
TRBV7-8	TRBJ2-5	17	few	TRBD2	CASSRTPSGRARETQYF	TGTGCCAGCAGCCGAACCCCTAGCGGGAGGGCCAGGGAGACCCAGTACTTC
TRBV20-1	TRBJ2-1	12	many	.	CSAYNTNNEQFF	TGCAGTGCCTACAATACAAACAATGAGCAGTTCTTC
TRBV20-1	TRBJ1-1	15	.	TRBD1	CSARNTGTGNTEAFF	TGCAGTGCTAGAAATACCGGGACAGGGAACACTGAAGCTTTCTTT
TRBV5-6	TRBJ2-3	16	.	.	CASSLAGWGQIDTQYF	TGTGCCAGCAGCTTGGCCGGATGGGGGCAGATAGATACGCAGTATTTT
TRBV27	TRBJ2-1	13	.	.	CARVKQSHNEQFF	TGTGCCCGAGTAAAGCAGTCGCACAATGAGCAGTTCTTC
TRBV5-6	TRBJ2-7	16	few	.	CASSLGPGDSSYEQYF	TGTGCCAGCAGCTTGGGGCCGGGGGATAGCTCCTACGAGCAGTACTTC
TRBV6-2/TRBV6-3	TRBJ2-7	19	many	TRBD2	CASSLTLSTSGRNSYEQYF	TGTGCCAGCAGCCTTACGCTGAGTACTAGCGGGAGGAACTCCTACGAGCAGTACTTC
TRBV29-1	TRBJ1-2	11	.	.	CSVESGDGYTF	TGCAGCGTTGAGTCGGGGGATGGCTACACCTTC
TRBV4-1	TRBJ2-5	15	few	TRBD1	CASSRTGVPRETQYF	TGCGCCAGCAGTCGGACAGGGGTACCCCGCGAGACCCAGTACTTC
TRBV7-2	TRBJ1-2	15	many	TRBD1	CASSLEGQGAYGYTF	TGTGCCAGCAGCTTAGAGGGACAGGGGGCTTATGGCTACACCTTC
TRBV9	TRBJ2-2	15	few	.	CASSVDSANTGELFF	TGTGCCAGCAGCGTAGATAGTGCGAACACCGGGGAGCTGTTTTTT
TRBV10-3	TRBJ2-5	16	.	.	CAISEMAGALQETQYF	TGTGCCATCAGTGAGATGGCGGGGGCCCTTCAAGAGACCCAGTACTTC
TRBV6-5	TRBJ2-2	13	few	.	CASSYEGSGELFF	TGTGCCAGCAGTTACGAGGGGTCCGGGGAGCTGTTTTTT
TRBV20-1	TRBJ2-7	15	.	.	CSAREGLPDSYEQYF	TGCAGTGCTAGGGAAGGACTGCCCGACTCCTACGAGCAGTACTTC
TRBV4-2	TRBJ2-5	16	.	.	CASRQNSGVGQETQYF	TGTGCCAGCAGACAAAACTCCGGTGTGGGACAAGAGACCCAGTACTTC
TRBV10-3	TRBJ2-3	15	many	.	CAISESNSGTDTQYF	TGTGCCATCAGTGAGTCGAACAGCGGGACAGATACGCAGTATTTT
TRBV6-5	TRBJ1-6	14	few	.	CASSFGQYNSPLHF	TGTGCCAGCAGTTTCGGGCAGTATAATTCACCCCTCCACTTT
TRBV4-3	TRBJ1-5	15	.	.	CASSQSITDNQPQHF	TGCGCCAGCAGCCAATCAATCACTGACAATCAGCCCCAGCATTTT
TRBV5-5	TRBJ2-5	16	.	TRBD1	CASSYGTAQSQETQYF	TGTGCCAGCAGCTACGGGACAGCCCAAAGTCAAGAGACCCAGTACTTC
TRBV28	TRBJ2-5	14	.	TRBD1	CASSLTTGRETQYF	TGTGCCAGCAGTTTAACGACAGGGCGGGAGACCCAGTACTTC
TRBV5-5	TRBJ2-3	14	few	TRBD1	CASSTGAGTDTQYF	TGTGCCAGCAGCACAGGGGCCGGCACAGATACGCAGTATTTT
TRBV20-1	TRBJ2-7	13	many	TRBD1	CSARGQGAYEQYF	TGCAGTGCTCGAGGGCAGGGGGCCTACGAGCAGTACTTC
TRBV29-1	TRBJ2-1	12	.	.	CSVEELTNEQFF	TGCAGCGTTGAAGAGCTAACCAATGAGCAGTTCTTC
TRBV29-1	TRBJ2-1	15	many	.	CSVEGAGASYNEQFF	TGCAGCGTTGAAGGGGCAGGGGCATCCTACAATGAGCAGTTCTTC
TRBV4-2	TRBJ2-2	18	many	TRBD2	CASSQVFLAGGVTGELFF	TGTGCCAGCAGCCAAGTTTTTTTGGCGGGAGGTGTCACCGGGGAGCTGTTTTTT
TRBV12-3/TRBV12-4	TRBJ2-7	18	.	TRBD2	CASSPLRSGRADENEQYF	TGTGCCAGCAGTCCACTTCGTAGCGGGAGGGCCGATGAGAACGAGCAGTACTTC
TRBV11-2	TRBJ1-2	14	.	.	CASSLPIDNYGYTF	TGTGCCAGCAGCTTACCAATTGATAACTATGGCTACACCTTC
TRBV18	TRBJ2-1	15	many	.	CASSPEGSPYNEQFF	TGTGCCAGCTCACCAGAGGGGAGCCCCTACAATGAGCAGTTCTTC
TRBV5-5	TRBJ2-5	14	few	.	CASSWRQNQETQYF	TGTGCCAGCAGCTGGAGACAAAACCAAGAGACCCAGTACTTC
TRBV5-1	TRBJ1-1	14	many	.	CATSPGPGNTEAFF	TGCGCCACATCCCCAGGACCCGGGAACACTGAAGCTTTCTTT
TRBV4-1	TRBJ2-4	13	many	.	CASSELGVGIQYF	TGCGCCAGCAGCGAACTTGGAGTTGGGATTCAGTACTTC
TRBV14	TRBJ2-7	15	many	.	CASSQGLAPSYEQYF	TGTGCCAGCAGCCAAGGTCTAGCTCCCTCGTACGAGCAGTACTTC
TRBV12-3/TRBV12-4	TRBJ2-5	17	few	TRBD2	CASSVRLAGGSSETQYF	TGTGCCAGCAGTGTCCGACTAGCGGGGGGTTCGTCAGAGACCCAGTACTTC
TRBV28	TRBJ2-1	15	few	TRBD2	CASSFLSGNLREQFF	TGTGCCAGCAGTTTTCTTAGCGGGAACCTCCGGGAGCAGTTCTTC
TRBV20-1	TRBJ2-3	13	.	.	CSAAKISTDTQYF	TGCAGTGCTGCCAAGATTAGCACAGATACGCAGTATTTT
TRBV27	TRBJ2-3	16	few	.	CASSLIAAASTDTQYF	TGTGCCAGCAGTCTAATAGCTGCGGCTAGCACAGATACGCAGTATTTT
TRBV10-3	TRBJ2-2	16	.	.	CAISVIRRDGTEELFF	TGTGCCATCAGTGTGATTCGCAGGGACGGCACCGAGGAGCTGTTTTTT
TRBV29-1	TRBJ2-1	16	many	.	CSVRSPGIRSYNEQFF	TGCAGCGTTCGATCGCCCGGGATTCGCTCCTACAATGAGCAGTTCTTC
TRBV3-1	TRBJ2-3	15	.	TRBD1	CASKGDRTFTDTQYF	TGTGCCAGCAAGGGGGACAGGACCTTCACAGATACGCAGTATTTT
TRBV28	TRBJ2-3	15	.	TRBD1	CASSFGTGMSDTQYF	TGTGCCAGCAGTTTCGGGACAGGGATGTCGGATACGCAGTATTTT
TRBV3-1	TRBJ2-2	15	.	.	CASSQEGARAGELFF	TGTGCCAGCAGCCAAGAGGGGGCAAGGGCCGGGGAGCTGTTTTTT
TRBV29-1	TRBJ2-7	13	many	TRBD2	CSAGTSRTYEQYF	TGCAGCGCCGGGACTAGTCGTACCTACGAGCAGTACTTC
TRBV3-1	TRBJ1-5	14	many	.	CASSQASSNQPQHF	TGTGCCAGCAGCCAAGCCTCAAGCAATCAGCCCCAGCATTTT
TRBV2	TRBJ1-5	14	few	.	CASSRSTGGQPQHF	TGTGCCAGCAGTAGGAGCACAGGAGGACAGCCCCAGCATTTT
TRBV5-1	TRBJ2-2	16	many	TRBD1	CASRSPGTEKTGELFF	TGCGCCAGCAGATCTCCCGGGACAGAAAAAACCGGGGAGCTGTTTTTT